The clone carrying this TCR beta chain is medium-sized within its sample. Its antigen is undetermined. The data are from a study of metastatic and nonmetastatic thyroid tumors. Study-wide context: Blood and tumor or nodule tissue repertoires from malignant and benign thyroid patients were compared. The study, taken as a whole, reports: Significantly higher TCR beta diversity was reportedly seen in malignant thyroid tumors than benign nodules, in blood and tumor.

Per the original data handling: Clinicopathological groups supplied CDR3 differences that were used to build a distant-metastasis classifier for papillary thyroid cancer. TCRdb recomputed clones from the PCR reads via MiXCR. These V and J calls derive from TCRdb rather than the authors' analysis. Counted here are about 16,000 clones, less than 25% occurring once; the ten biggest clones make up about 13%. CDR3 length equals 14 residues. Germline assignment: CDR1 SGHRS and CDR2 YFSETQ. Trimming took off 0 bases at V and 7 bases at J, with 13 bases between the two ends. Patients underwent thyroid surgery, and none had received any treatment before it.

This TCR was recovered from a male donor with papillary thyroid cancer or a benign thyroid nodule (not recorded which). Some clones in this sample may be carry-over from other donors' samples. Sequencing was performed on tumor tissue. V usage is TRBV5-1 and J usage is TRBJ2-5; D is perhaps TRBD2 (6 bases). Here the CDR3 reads CASSLAGQGGTQYF. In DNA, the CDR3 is TGCGCCAGCAGCTTGGCCGGCCAGGGAGGGACCCAGTACTTC.